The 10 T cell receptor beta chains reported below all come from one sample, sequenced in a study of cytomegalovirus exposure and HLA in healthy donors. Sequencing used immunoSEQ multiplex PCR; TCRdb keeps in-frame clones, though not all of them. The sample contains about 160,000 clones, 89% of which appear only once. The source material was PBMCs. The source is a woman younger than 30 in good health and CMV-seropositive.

The CDR3 is CASAIGGYGDGYTF. Written as DNA, the CDR3 is TGTGCCAGCGCTATTGGAGGGTATGGGGACGGCTACACCTTC. The chain combines TRBV18 with TRBJ1-2; D possibly corresponds to TRBD1 (5 bases). The germline CDR1 and CDR2 sequences are KGHSH and LQKENI. V dropped 8 bases and J dropped 8 bases, with 21 bases sitting between them. The CDR3 has 14 amino acids.

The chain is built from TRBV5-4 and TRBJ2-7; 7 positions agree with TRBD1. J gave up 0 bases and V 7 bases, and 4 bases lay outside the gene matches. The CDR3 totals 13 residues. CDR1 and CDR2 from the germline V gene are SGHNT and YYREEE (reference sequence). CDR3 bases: TGTGCCAGCCACGACAGGGTCTCCTACGAGCAGTACTTC. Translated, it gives CASHDRVSYEQYF. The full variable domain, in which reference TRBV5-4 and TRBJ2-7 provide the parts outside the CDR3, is ETGVTQSPTHLIKTRGQQVTLRCSSQSGHNTVSWYQQALGQGPQFIFQYYREEENGRGNFPPRFSGLQFPNYSSELNVNALELDDSALYLCASHDRVSYEQYFGPGTRLTVT.

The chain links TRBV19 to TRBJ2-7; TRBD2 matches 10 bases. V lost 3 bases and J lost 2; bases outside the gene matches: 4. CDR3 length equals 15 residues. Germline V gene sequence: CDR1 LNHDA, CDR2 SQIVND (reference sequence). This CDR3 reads CASSMWTSGTYEQYF. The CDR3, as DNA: TGTGCCAGTAGTATGTGGACTAGCGGTACCTACGAGCAGTACTTC.

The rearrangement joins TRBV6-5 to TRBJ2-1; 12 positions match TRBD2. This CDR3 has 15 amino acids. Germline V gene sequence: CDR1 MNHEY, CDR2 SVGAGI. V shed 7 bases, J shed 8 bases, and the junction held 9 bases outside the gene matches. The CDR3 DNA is TGTGCCAGCAACGGTGGACTAGCGGGAATCGATGAGCAGTTCTTC. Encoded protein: CASNGGLAGIDEQFF.

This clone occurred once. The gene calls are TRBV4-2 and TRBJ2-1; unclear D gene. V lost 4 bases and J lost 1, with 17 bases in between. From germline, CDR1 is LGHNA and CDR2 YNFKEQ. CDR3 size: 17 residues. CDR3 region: CASSPFSGSRSYNEQFF. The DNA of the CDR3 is TGTGCCAGCAGCCCCTTTTCGGGTTCAAGGTCCTACAATGAGCAGTTCTTC.

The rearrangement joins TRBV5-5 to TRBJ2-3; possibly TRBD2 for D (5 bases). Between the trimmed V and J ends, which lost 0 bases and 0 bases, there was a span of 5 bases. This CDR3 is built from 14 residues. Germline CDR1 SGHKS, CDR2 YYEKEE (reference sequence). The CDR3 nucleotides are TGTGCCAGCAGCTTGGGCGGGAGCACAGATACGCAGTATTTT. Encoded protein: CASSLGGSTDTQYF.

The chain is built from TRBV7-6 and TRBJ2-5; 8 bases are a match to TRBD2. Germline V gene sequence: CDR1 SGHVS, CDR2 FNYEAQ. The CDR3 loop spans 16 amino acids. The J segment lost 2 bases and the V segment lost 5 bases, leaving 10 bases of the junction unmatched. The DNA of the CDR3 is TGTGCCAGCAGCGTTTCAGCGGGAGACCGACAAGAGACCCAGTACTTC. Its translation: CASSVSAGDRQETQYF.

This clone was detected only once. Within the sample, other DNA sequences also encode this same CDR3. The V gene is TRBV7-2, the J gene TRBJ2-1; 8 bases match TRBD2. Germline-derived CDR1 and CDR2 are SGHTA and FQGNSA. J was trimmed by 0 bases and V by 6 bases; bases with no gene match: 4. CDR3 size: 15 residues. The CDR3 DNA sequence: TGTGCCAGCAGAACTAGCGGAAGCTCCTACAATGAGCAGTTCTTC. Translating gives CASRTSGSSYNEQFF. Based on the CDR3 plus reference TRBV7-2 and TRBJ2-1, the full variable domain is GAGVSQSPSNKVTEKGKDVELRCDPISGHTALYWYRQSLGQGLEFLIYFQGNSAPDKSGLPSDRFSAERTGGSVSTLTIQRTQQEDSAVYLCASRTSGSSYNEQFFGPGTRLTVL.

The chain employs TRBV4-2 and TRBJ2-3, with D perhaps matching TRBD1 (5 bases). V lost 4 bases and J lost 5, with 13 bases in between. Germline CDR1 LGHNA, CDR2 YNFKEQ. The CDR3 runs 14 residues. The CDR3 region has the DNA TGTGCCAGCAGCCCATCCCAGGGCTTAGATACGCAGTATTTT. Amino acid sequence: CASSPSQGLDTQYF.

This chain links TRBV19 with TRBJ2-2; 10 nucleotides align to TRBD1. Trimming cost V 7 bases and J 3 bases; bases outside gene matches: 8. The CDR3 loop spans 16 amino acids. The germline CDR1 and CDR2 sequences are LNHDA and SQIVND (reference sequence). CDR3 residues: CASKRQGALDTGELFF. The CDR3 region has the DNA TGTGCCAGTAAGAGACAGGGGGCGCTGGACACCGGGGAGCTGTTTTTT.